The T cell receptor beta chain under discussion was sequenced for a study of CD8+ T cells in alopecia areata. Notes on the study in general: Clarity of TCR sharing across patients fell short of that in mice, possibly HLA-related.

Investigators isolated RNA and reverse transcribed it into cDNA to act as the sequencing template. Using immunoSEQ multiplex PCR, the repertoire was profiled, and TCRdb retains in-frame clones only, with some absent. The repertoire includes about 200,000 clones, 35% to 40% of them detected once, and almost 0.5% sits in the top ten. This sample's treatment: oral pan-JAK inhibitor, 5-10 mg twice daily. CDR1 is SGHNT, CDR2 YYREEE, per germline (reference sequence). The CDR3 spans 19 residues. V shed 1 base and J shed 0 bases, with 17 bases lying between them. Worth noting for this clone: Its antigen is as yet unknown.

The genes are TRBV5-4 and TRBJ1-6; TRBD1 is a possible D gene (6 bases). This clonotype was obtained from a human donor with alopecia areata. Source: CD4+ T cells sorted from blood, taken around week 31, from a patient treated with tofacitinib. The CDR3 sequence: CASSLLVTGMGSYNSPLHF. CDR3 sequence (DNA): TGTGCCAGCAGCTTGCTAGTTACAGGGATGGGCTCCTATAATTCACCCCTCCACTTT.